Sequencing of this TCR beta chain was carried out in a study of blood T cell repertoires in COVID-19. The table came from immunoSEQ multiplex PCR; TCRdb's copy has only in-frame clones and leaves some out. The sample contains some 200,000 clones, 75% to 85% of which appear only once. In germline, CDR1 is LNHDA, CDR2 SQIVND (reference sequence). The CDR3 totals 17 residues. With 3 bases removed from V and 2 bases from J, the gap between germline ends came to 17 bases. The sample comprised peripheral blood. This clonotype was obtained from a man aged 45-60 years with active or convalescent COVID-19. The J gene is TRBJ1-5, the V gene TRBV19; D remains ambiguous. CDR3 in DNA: TGTGCCAGTAGTATCTACGCGGCCAATGTTCGCAATCAGCCCCAGCATTTT. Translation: CASSIYAANVRNQPQHF.